This TCR beta chain was obtained from a study of blood T cell repertoires in COVID-19. Overall study context: Samples representing acute and convalescent COVID-19 were sourced from the United States, Italy and Spain. In each case, the material was cDNA or gDNA derived from T cells, B-cell-depleted T cells, or PBMCs.

In the authors' workflow: Scientists estimated how many nucleated cells there were by amplifying reference gene primers. Clones were sequenced by immunoSEQ multiplex PCR, and TCRdb holds only the in-frame ones, with some missing. D and trimming come from the DNA, and the V and J calls and clone size come from that table. Counted here are 400,000 or so clones, around 86% occurring once; the ten biggest clones make up about 3%. CDR3 length: 15 residues. V was pared by 5 bases and J by 4 bases, with 18 bases between. In germline, CDR1 is MDHEN, CDR2 SYDVKM. J is TRBJ2-7 and V is TRBV28, with D maybe TRBD2 (7 bases). Sequencing input: peripheral blood. The receptor comes from a human donor in a cohort sampled during active COVID-19. CDR3 protein: CASSPREAGQYEQYF. The CDR3 DNA reads TGTGCCAGCAGTCCTCGGGAAGCGGGACAATACGAGCAGTACTTC.